This passage covers 28 T cell receptor beta chains from one sample sequenced in a study of regulatory T cells in long-lasting Graves disease. The time point denotes: persistent/refractory GD, antithyroid drugs over 5 years with positive TRAb. The TCR library was made from RNA extracted from PBMCs. Combining iRepertoire HTBI primers with Arm-PCR of CDR3 regions, the authors built TCR beta libraries. TCRdb used MiXCR to reprocess the multiplex PCR reads, holding one entry per CDR3 protein. The sample lists under 500,000 distinct CDR3 sequences, less than 25% occurring once. The sequencing here drew on peripheral blood mononuclear cells (PBMCs), taken when the disease was refractory, from a patient treated with antithyroid drugs. The receptor set was obtained from a female donor with Graves disease.

There are many counts of this clonotype. This chain joins TRBV11-2 and TRBJ2-7; TRBD1 aligns across 10 bases. The germline CDR1 and CDR2 sequences are SGHAT and FQNNGV. This CDR3 has 14 residues. Trimming took 6 bases from V and 5 from J; bases not matched to a gene: 7. The CDR3 is CASRPTGTGDEQYF. The CDR3 nucleotides read TGTGCCAGCAGACCCACCGGGACAGGGGACGAGCAGTACTTC.

This clonotype was found many times. This chain links TRBV2 with TRBJ1-5, with TRBD1 matching over 10 bases. The CDR3 extends over 17 amino acids. The trim removed 7 bases at V and 1 base at J, leaving 10 bases unmatched. The germline gives CDR1 SNHLY, CDR2 FYNNEI. The CDR3 DNA reads as TGTGCCAGCAAGGGTGAGACAGGGGGCTCGAGCAATCAGCCCCAGCATTTT. Encoded protein: CASKGETGGSSNQPQHF.

The rearrangement joins TRBV29-1 to TRBJ1-2; D unresolved. Germline CDR1 SQVTM, CDR2 ANQGSEA. V was cut by 0 bases and J by 7 bases, with 12 bases left in between. CDR3 size: 13 residues. CDR3 in DNA: TGCAGCGTTGAAGATGTTTCCAAAGGTGGCTACACCTTC. It encodes CSVEDVSKGGYTF.

This clonotype showed up many times. The V call is TRBV2, the J call TRBJ2-7; D is undetermined. The CDR3 is made up of 14 amino acids. The germline gives CDR1 SNHLY, CDR2 FYNNEI. Trimming shortened V by 8 bases and J by 6 bases, and 20 bases separated the two germline ends. Written as DNA, the CDR3 is TGTGCCAGCGGCCGGACCGACCAGAACAGCGAGCAGTACTTC. It encodes CASGRTDQNSEQYF.

This clonotype has more than one count but fewer than ten. The J gene is TRBJ2-7, the V gene TRBV30; no firm D call. Per the germline V gene, CDR1 is GTSNPN and CDR2 is SVGIG (reference sequence). The length of the CDR3 is 12 residues. Between the trimmed V and J ends, which lost 3 bases and 2 bases, there was a span of 8 bases. The CDR3 region has the DNA TGTGCCTGGAGGACGGTAACCTACGAGCAGTACTTC. Amino acid sequence: CAWRTVTYEQYF.

This clonotype occurred a few times. The V gene is TRBV5-6, the J gene TRBJ1-2; tentatively, D is TRBD1 (6 bases). CDR3 size: 15 residues. V was clipped by 2 bases and J by 8 bases, with 19 bases between them. Looked up from germline, CDR1 is SGHDT and CDR2 is YYEEEE. CDR3 bases: TGTGCCAGCAGCTTACCTACTGCCGGGACACTCGGCTACACCTTC. It translates to CASSLPTAGTLGYTF.

This clonotype was observed many times. V is TRBV24-1 and J is TRBJ2-7; unclear D gene. Trimming pared 9 bases from V and 7 bases from J, leaving 18 bases between. CDR1 is KGHDR and CDR2 is SFDVKD in the germline V gene. There are 13 residues in the CDR3. The CDR3 region is CATSMAQFAEQYF. As DNA, the CDR3 is TGTGCCACCTCCATGGCCCAGTTCGCGGAGCAGTACTTC.

There are many counts of this clonotype. This chain joins TRBV27 and TRBJ1-1, with a tentative D call TRBD1 (5 bases). This CDR3 spans 13 amino acids. Germline values: CDR1 MNHEY, CDR2 SMNVEV (reference sequence). The V gene lost 8 bases and the J gene lost 10 bases, with 20 bases spanning the gap. DNA of the CDR3: TGTGCCAGCGGCGAAGGGACTCGCACTCGAGCTTTCTTT. Translation: CASGEGTRTRAFF.

This clonotype showed up many times. The chain joins TRBV6-2 or TRBV6-3 to TRBJ1-1, with no clear D. V was clipped by 0 bases and J by 8 bases, with 10 bases between them. The germline gives CDR1 MNHEY, CDR2 SVGEGT. The CDR3 consists of 13 residues. The CDR3, as DNA: TGTGCCAGCAGTTACTCGAGTCGCGGGGAAGCTTTCTTT. Protein product: CASSYSSRGEAFF.

V usage is TRBV7-2 and J usage is TRBJ1-3; D uncertain. The CDR3 totals 15 residues. CDR1 is SGHTA and CDR2 is FQGNSA in the germline V gene. Trimming left V 3 bases short and J 0 bases short, with 9 bases between. This CDR3 reads CASSFRGYSGNTIYF. The CDR3 bases are TGTGCCAGCAGCTTCCGCGGGTACTCTGGAAACACCATATATTTT.

This clonotype was seen many times. This chain links TRBV7-2 with TRBJ2-7, with D maybe TRBD2 (5 bases). The germline CDR1 and CDR2 sequences are SGHTA and FQGNSA. The CDR3 loop spans 14 amino acids. Trimming cost V 8 bases and J 0 bases, with 14 bases left between them. The CDR3 loop is CASQISGSSYEQYF. CDR3 in DNA: TGTGCCAGCCAGATTTCGGGGAGCTCCTACGAGCAGTACTTC.

Points on this clonotype: A far larger clone is just one base off, so this is likely a read error. In this CDR3 the conserved last residue, phenylalanine or tryptophan, is missing, so a read error is likely. The chain carries TRBV5-5 and TRBJ2-7; D is undetermined. V gave up 3 bases and J gave up 0 bases, with 4 bases separating them. Per the germline V gene, CDR1 is SGHKS and CDR2 is YYEKEE (reference sequence). The CDR3 runs to 12 residues. The CDR3 bases are TGTGCCAGCAGCTCAAGCTCCTACGAGCAGTACCTC. Its protein product is CASSSSSYEQYL.

The table lists this clonotype with many counts. The rearrangement links TRBV29-1 to TRBJ2-7; 12 nucleotides match TRBD2. J gave up 3 bases and V 6 bases, and 9 bases lay outside the gene matches. The V gene's germline CDR1 is SQVTM and CDR2 ANQGSEA. CDR3 length: 15 residues. The CDR3 DNA is TGCAGCGTGGCTCCGAAGACTAGCGGGAGCTACGAGCAGTACTTC. This sequence encodes CSVAPKTSGSYEQYF.

The gene calls are TRBV4-1 and TRBJ1-6; D call uncertain. The CDR3 is 14 residues long. The germline CDR1 and CDR2 sequences are MGHRA and YSYEKL. Trimming shortened V by 4 bases and J by 10 bases, and 14 bases separated the two germline ends. The CDR3 reads CASSLIKGDSPLHF. In nucleotides, the CDR3 is TGCGCCAGCAGCCTCATTAAGGGTGACTCACCCCTCCACTTT.

V usage is TRBV5-6 and J usage is TRBJ2-2, with unresolved D. CDR1 and CDR2 (germline): SGHDT, YYEEEE. The CDR3 runs to 16 residues. The germline V and J ends were trimmed by 0 bases and 2 bases, with 11 bases remaining between them. CDR3 loop: CASSLASGYNTGELFF. In DNA form, the CDR3 reads TGTGCCAGCAGCTTGGCCTCCGGATACAACACCGGGGAGCTGTTTTTT.

This clonotype was picked up many times. This chain links TRBV6-1 with TRBJ1-5, with 10 nucleotides matching TRBD1. The germline gives CDR1 MNHNS, CDR2 SASEGT. The CDR3 covers 13 residues. The V and J ends lost 8 bases and 5 bases, in that order; junction bases with no gene match: 3. The CDR3 is CASFGQGDQPQHF. For the CDR3, the DNA is TGTGCCAGCTTCGGACAGGGGGATCAGCCCCAGCATTTT.

At least ten counts were recorded for this clonotype. The chain uses TRBV3-1 and TRBJ2-7; 9 nucleotides line up with TRBD1. The CDR3 contains 14 residues. V trimming: 0 bases; J trimming: 4 bases; junction bases outside the gene matches: 1. CDR1 LGHDT and CDR2 YNNKEL come from the germline V gene (reference sequence). The CDR3 region has the DNA TGTGCCAGCAGCCAAGAAGACAGGGGGTACGAGCAGTACTTC. It encodes CASSQEDRGYEQYF.

The chain has TRBV29-1 and TRBJ1-2; 8 nucleotides match TRBD1. J lost 8 bases, V lost 2 bases, and 4 bases had no gene match. The CDR3 spans 12 residues. Per the germline V gene, CDR1 is SQVTM and CDR2 is ANQGSEA. This CDR3 reads CSVEQGAWGYTF. CDR3 sequence (DNA): TGCAGCGTTGAACAGGGGGCATGGGGCTACACCTTC. Based on the CDR3 plus reference TRBV29-1 and TRBJ1-2, the full variable domain is SAVISQKPSRDICQRGTSLTIQCQVDSQVTMMFWYRQQPGQSLTLIATANQGSEATYESGFVIDKFPISRPNLTFSTLTVSNMSPEDSSIYLCSVEQGAWGYTFGSGTRLTVV.

This clonotype has at least ten counts. The chain recombines TRBV5-1 with TRBJ2-7; 7 nucleotides agree with TRBD1. Germline-derived CDR1 and CDR2 are SGHRS and YFSETQ. The CDR3 is 15 amino acids. The V and J ends lost 0 bases and 0 bases, in that order; junction bases with no gene match: 3. CDR3 sequence (DNA): TGCGCCAGCAGCTTGGGACAGGGCTACTCCTACGAGCAGTACTTC. It translates to CASSLGQGYSYEQYF.

This clonotype was seen a few times. CDR3: CASSYLTGHWEQYF. The DNA for the CDR3 is TGCGCCAGCAGCTACCTTACCGGGCACTGGGAGCAGTACTTC. The chain combines TRBV5-1 with TRBJ2-7; no reliable D call. The germline V gene encodes CDR1 SGHRS and CDR2 YFSETQ. V shed 3 bases and J shed 7 bases, with 17 bases lying between them. The CDR3 runs 14 residues. Variable domain in full (rest from reference TRBV5-1 and TRBJ2-7): KAGVTQTPRYLIKTRGQQVTLSCSPISGHRSVSWYQQTPGQGLQFLFEYFSETQRNKGNFPGRFSGRQFSNSRSEMNVSTLELGDSALYLCASSYLTGHWEQYFGPGTRLTVT.

This clonotype was seen many times. The genes are TRBV11-2 and TRBJ2-5; 7 bases match TRBD1. The CDR3 length is 18 residues. Trimming removed 5 bases from V and 2 bases from J; junction bases left unmatched: 17. Germline V gene lookup returns CDR1 SGHAT and CDR2 FQNNGV. The CDR3 sequence is CASSRERTGQPKQETQYF. In DNA, the CDR3 is TGTGCCAGCAGCCGAGAAAGGACAGGCCAACCGAAGCAAGAGACCCAGTACTTC.

The rearrangement links TRBV6-1 to TRBJ1-5; D may be TRBD1 (6 bases). The CDR3 contains 15 residues. V was trimmed by 3 bases and J by 9 bases, leaving 18 bases between them. Germline CDR1 reads MNHNS; CDR2 reads SASEGT. CDR3 region: CASSENRQVGGPQHF. CDR3 coding DNA: TGTGCCAGCAGTGAGAACCGGCAGGTAGGGGGGCCCCAGCATTTT.

This clonotype was seen ten or more times. The chain has TRBV6-5 and TRBJ1-1; D call uncertain. The CDR3 runs 14 residues. The germline V gene has CDR1 MNHEY and CDR2 SVGAGI. Deletions cut 2 bases from V and 1 base from J, with 8 bases between. The chain's CDR3 is CASSYAQQNTEAFF. The CDR3 DNA reads as TGTGCCAGCAGTTACGCCCAACAGAACACTGAAGCTTTCTTT.

This clonotype was counted a single time. This chain joins TRBV11-2 and TRBJ2-3; 11 nucleotides align to TRBD2. The CDR3 is 16 amino acids. Losses at the gene ends were 5 bases for V and 2 bases for J; bases not matched to a gene: 6. Germline V gene sequence: CDR1 SGHAT, CDR2 FQNNGV. CDR3 amino acids: CASSAWTSGLTDTQYF. The CDR3 bases are TGTGCCAGCAGCGCATGGACTAGCGGGCTCACAGATACGCAGTATTTT.

This clonotype appeared many times. V usage is TRBV12-3 or TRBV12-4 and J usage is TRBJ2-7, with 7 bases matching TRBD2. Trimming cost V 2 bases and J 7 bases; bases outside gene matches: 5. This CDR3 has 13 amino acids. The CDR3 DNA reads TGTGCCAGCAGTTTAATCTCGGGGGGTGAGCAGTACTTC. It encodes CASSLISGGEQYF.

This clonotype has more than one count but fewer than ten. The chain uses TRBV20-1 and TRBJ2-5; weak D call: TRBD1 (6 bases). Germline CDR1 reads DFQATT; CDR2 reads SNEGSKA (reference sequence). CDR3 length: 14 residues. V was cut by 0 bases and J by 3 bases, with 11 bases left in between. The CDR3 protein is CSARDQRTEETQYF. The CDR3 DNA reads as TGCAGTGCTAGAGATCAGAGGACAGAAGAGACCCAGTACTTC.

The chain combines TRBV6-9 with TRBJ1-3; perhaps TRBD1 as D (5 bases). CDR3 length equals 14 residues. Germline CDR1 is MNHGY and CDR2 is SVAAGI. V lost 5 bases, J lost 0 bases, and 8 bases lay in between. CDR3 sequence reads: CASSPRASGNTIYF. In DNA form, the CDR3 reads TGTGCCAGCAGTCCCAGGGCCTCTGGAAACACCATATATTTT.

This clonotype was detected a few times. The rearrangement uses TRBV27 and TRBJ1-5; D not certain. V was cut by 6 bases and J by 3 bases, with 18 bases left in between. Germline V gene lookup returns CDR1 MNHEY and CDR2 SMNVEV (reference sequence). The CDR3 has 16 amino acids. The CDR3 sequence: CASSPSVTANNQPQHF. The CDR3 bases are TGTGCCAGCAGCCCCTCGGTGACGGCGAACAATCAGCCCCAGCATTTT.